Following are 30 T cell receptor beta chains from one sample sequenced in a study of blood T cell repertoires in COVID-19. Libraries were prepared by immunoSEQ multiplex PCR; TCRdb keeps only in-frame clonotypes and omits some of them. The data show more than 35,000 clones, about 90% seen once. The sample was peripheral blood. These receptors all stem from a woman in her 30s in a cohort sampled during active COVID-19.

This clone has a single count. V usage is TRBV7-8 and J usage is TRBJ2-1, with a weak D call TRBD2 (6 bases). This CDR3 has 16 amino acids. Germline V gene sequence: CDR1 SGHVS, CDR2 FQNEAQ. The ends were cut back, 3 bases at V and 4 bases at J, with 16 bases in the middle. The CDR3 sequence: CASSFPLRELYNEQFF. In nucleotides, the CDR3 is TGTGCCAGCAGCTTTCCTCTTCGGGAGCTTTACAATGAGCAGTTCTTC.

V and J are TRBV5-4 and TRBJ1-6, with D tentatively TRBD1 (5 bases). V was cut by 4 bases and J by 5 bases, with 13 bases left in between. There are 15 residues in the CDR3. The germline V gene encodes CDR1 SGHNT and CDR2 YYREEE (reference sequence). The CDR3 DNA sequence: TGTGCCAGCAGCCCGGGGGGGGGTAATAATTCACCCCTCCACTTT. Residues: CASSPGGGNNSPLHF. The complete variable domain, with remaining parts taken from reference TRBV5-4 and TRBJ1-6, reads ETGVTQSPTHLIKTRGQQVTLRCSSQSGHNTVSWYQQALGQGPQFIFQYYREEENGRGNFPPRFSGLQFPNYSSELNVNALELDDSALYLCASSPGGGNNSPLHFGNGTRLTVT.

In this sample, this clone turned up once. The V gene is TRBV6-6, the J gene TRBJ2-6, with a possible D match to TRBD2 (5 bases). V lost 5 bases to trimming and J lost 0 bases, with 20 bases between them. The CDR3 length is 19 residues. The V gene's germline CDR1 is MNHNY and CDR2 SVGAGI (reference sequence). The CDR3 DNA follows: TGTGCCAGCAGTCGGCCACGGCGGACTTTGAGCTCTGGGGCCAACGTCCTGACTTTC. Translated: CASSRPRRTLSSGANVLTF.

V and J are TRBV2 and TRBJ2-7; no clear D. CDR1 is SNHLY, CDR2 FYNNEI, per germline. V lost 7 bases, J lost 2 bases, and 15 bases lay in between. This CDR3 is built from 14 residues. The CDR3 loop reads CASKEAPPPYEQYF. The CDR3 DNA reads as TGTGCCAGCAAAGAGGCCCCCCCGCCCTACGAGCAGTACTTC.

The genes are TRBV9 and TRBJ2-3, with TRBD2 as a possible D gene (6 bases). Trimming cost V 2 bases and J 6 bases, with 19 bases left between them. Germline V CDR1 and CDR2: SGDLS, YYNGEE. The CDR3 extends over 16 amino acids. The CDR3 DNA reads as TGTGCCAGCAGCGTCGAGGGTGGAGGGGTCCGGGATACGCAGTATTTT. Protein sequence: CASSVEGGGVRDTQYF.

The chain uses TRBV9 and TRBJ2-2; perhaps TRBD2 as D (5 bases). Trimming left V 0 bases short and J 6 bases short, with 6 bases between. Looked up from germline, CDR1 is SGDLS and CDR2 is YYNGEE. The CDR3 sequence is 13 residues long. The CDR3 spells CASSVGGSGELFF. The CDR3 DNA sequence: TGTGCCAGCAGCGTAGGCGGGTCCGGGGAGCTGTTTTTT.

The gene calls are TRBV7-8 and TRBJ1-2; D gene unclear. The CDR3 sequence is 13 residues long. Germline CDR1 SGHVS, CDR2 FQNEAQ. The V end was cut by 5 bases, the J end by 7 bases, with 14 bases between. In DNA, the CDR3 is TGTGCCAGCAGCCAAGGCTGGCGGGGTGGCTACACCTTC. This gives the protein CASSQGWRGGYTF. The full variable domain, with the rest looked up from reference TRBV7-8 and TRBJ1-2, is GAGVSQSPRYKVAKRGQDVALRCDPISGHVSLFWYQQALGQGPEFLTYFQNEAQLDKSGLPSDRFFAERPEGSVSTLKIQRTQQEDSAVYLCASSQGWRGGYTFGSGTRLTVV.

The DNA of the CDR3 is TGTGCCAGCAGCGTAGATTGGCTAGCGGCCTACAATGAGCAGTTCTTC. Residues: CASSVDWLAAYNEQFF. This sequence joins TRBV9 and TRBJ2-1, with 7 positions matching TRBD2. The germline gives CDR1 SGDLS, CDR2 YYNGEE. V lost 0 bases, J lost 2 bases, and 5 bases stayed unmatched. The CDR3 is made up of 16 amino acids.

This sequence joins TRBV10-1 and TRBJ2-7, with 9 bases aligning to TRBD2. Germline CDR1 WNHNN, CDR2 SYGVQD (reference sequence). This CDR3 spans 15 amino acids. With 5 bases clipped from V and 2 bases from J, the junction kept 7 bases outside the gene matches. The CDR3 DNA reads as TGCGCCAGCAGTTGGGGACCTAGCGGGACCTACGAGCAGTACTTC. Encoded protein: CASSWGPSGTYEQYF.

The chain is built from TRBV4-3 and TRBJ2-7; 7 positions match TRBD2. With 4 bases clipped from V and 7 bases from J, the junction kept 7 bases outside the gene matches. This CDR3 is 13 amino acids long. The germline V gene encodes CDR1 LGHNA and CDR2 YSLEER. The CDR3 DNA reads TGCGCCAGCAGCCCCCGGACTAGTCGAGAGCAGTACTTC. Translating it yields CASSPRTSREQYF.

In DNA form, the CDR3 reads TGCGCCAGCAGCTTGAGGCGGGAGGGCACCGGGGAGCTGTTTTTT. It specifies CASSLRREGTGELFF. The gene calls are TRBV5-1 and TRBJ2-2, with 9 positions matching TRBD2. Trimming cost V 1 base and J 4 bases; bases outside gene matches: 2. Germline assignment: CDR1 SGHRS and CDR2 YFSETQ. The CDR3 totals 15 residues.

The chain employs TRBV24-1 and TRBJ1-5; 8 bases fit TRBD1. Trimming removed 4 bases from V and 4 bases from J; junction bases left unmatched: 8. Germline V gene sequence: CDR1 KGHDR, CDR2 SFDVKD. The CDR3 is 16 amino acids. CDR3 protein: CATSDPRQGSNQPQHF. The CDR3, as DNA: TGTGCCACCAGTGACCCCCGACAGGGGTCAAATCAGCCCCAGCATTTT.

The gene calls are TRBV9 and TRBJ2-7; TRBD2 matches 12 bases. There are 14 residues in the CDR3. V lost 2 bases and J lost 6; bases outside the gene matches: 3. CDR1 SGDLS and CDR2 YYNGEE come from the germline V gene. CDR3 sequence: CASSVTSGRSEQYF. DNA for the CDR3: TGTGCCAGCAGCGTGACTAGCGGGAGATCCGAGCAGTACTTC.

This sequence joins TRBV20-1 and TRBJ2-7; TRBD2 matches 10 bases. The end of the DNA aligns better with TRBJ2-1, so the J call may be wrong. Germline V CDR1 and CDR2: DFQATT, SNEGSKA (reference sequence). This CDR3 is built from 16 residues. CDR3 sequence: CSASSASGGSYNEQFF. CDR3 coding DNA: TGCAGTGCTAGTTCGGCTAGCGGGGGCTCCTACAATGAGCAGTTCTTC.

This chain links TRBV19 with TRBJ2-2; 8 bases are shared with TRBD1. With V trimmed by 8 bases and J by 3 bases, 8 bases remained unmatched. This CDR3 spans 15 amino acids. From germline, CDR1 is LNHDA and CDR2 SQIVND (reference sequence). The CDR3 here is CASSRQGLYTGELFF. The CDR3 coding sequence is TGTGCCAGTTCCCGACAGGGGCTTTACACCGGGGAGCTGTTTTTT. The entire variable domain, with the rest obtained from reference TRBV19 and TRBJ2-2, is as follows: DGGITQSPKYLFRKEGQNVTLSCEQNLNHDAMYWYRQDPGQGLRLIYYSQIVNDFQKGDIAEGYSVSREKKESFPLTVTSAQKNPTAFYLCASSRQGLYTGELFFGEGSRLTVL.

The chain carries TRBV19 and TRBJ2-1; possible D gene TRBD2, 7 bases. Germline V gene data show CDR1 as LNHDA and CDR2 as SQIVND (reference sequence). V dropped 7 bases and J dropped 6 bases, with 25 bases sitting between them. The CDR3 runs 17 residues. The CDR3 region is CASTQGYREGPSNEQFF. The DNA for the CDR3 is TGTGCCAGTACCCAGGGGTACAGGGAGGGACCTTCCAATGAGCAGTTCTTC.

The rearrangement uses TRBV24-1 and TRBJ2-1; TRBD2 aligns across 7 bases. The germline V gene encodes CDR1 KGHDR and CDR2 SFDVKD. V trimming: 2 bases; J trimming: 5 bases; junction bases outside the gene matches: 14. The length of the CDR3 is 18 residues. This CDR3 reads CATSDSTGGGSWNNEQFF. The CDR3 DNA is TGTGCCACCAGTGATTCCACCGGCGGCGGGAGTTGGAACAATGAGCAGTTCTTC.

This clone is a singleton in its sample. CDR3 amino acids: CASSQGQGGYATNEKLFF. Written as DNA, the CDR3 is TGTGCCAGCAGCCAAGGGCAGGGGGGCTATGCAACTAATGAAAAACTGTTTTTT. The rearrangement joins TRBV3-1 (or the pseudogene TRBV3-2) to TRBJ1-4; the match to TRBD1 covers 7 bases. V lost 1 base and J lost 0; bases outside the gene matches: 8. This CDR3 is built from 18 residues. Germline V gives CDR1 LGHDT, CDR2 YNNKEL (reference sequence).

This sequence joins TRBV10-2 and TRBJ2-7; no clear D gene. Looked up from germline, CDR1 is WSHSY and CDR2 is SAAADI. V was cut by 6 bases and J by 5 bases, with 14 bases left in between. This CDR3 region has 13 residues. The CDR3 nucleotides are TGCGCCAGCAGCCTCCCTGGAGTCAACGAGCAGTACTTC. Amino acids: CASSLPGVNEQYF.

This clone occurred once. CDR3 DNA sequence: TGTGCCAGCAGCGTAGGGTCGGGGTTGGAGCAGTACTTC. Translation: CASSVGSGLEQYF. The chain links TRBV9 to TRBJ2-7; a possible D gene is TRBD2 (5 bases). The V end lost 0 bases, the J end lost 7 bases, and 11 bases lay between the germline ends. The CDR3 is 13 residues long. Germline CDR1 and CDR2: SGDLS and YYNGEE.

The chain carries TRBV14 and TRBJ2-1, with 12 bases that match TRBD2. With V trimmed by 5 bases and J by 9 bases, 11 bases remained unmatched. Looked up from germline, CDR1 is SGHDN and CDR2 is FVKESK. The CDR3 has 16 residues. The CDR3 is CASSLILLAGGGEQFF. The CDR3 nucleotides are TGTGCCAGCAGCTTAATCCTACTAGCGGGAGGAGGTGAGCAGTTCTTC.

V gene TRBV15 combines with J gene TRBJ2-5, with TRBD2 matching over 7 bases. With V trimmed by 1 base and J by 5 bases, 7 bases remained unmatched. This CDR3 is built from 15 residues. Germline V gene lookup returns CDR1 LNHNV and CDR2 YYDKDF (reference sequence). The CDR3 is CATSRVPGGSETQYF. CDR3 nucleotide sequence: TGTGCCACCAGCAGAGTTCCCGGGGGGTCCGAGACCCAGTACTTC.

The V call is TRBV6-4, the J call TRBJ1-5, with unresolved D. Germline V gene lookup returns CDR1 MRHNA and CDR2 SNTAGT. CDR3 length: 15 residues. Deletions cut 7 bases from V and 3 bases from J, with 16 bases between. CDR3 region: CASIEQRSDNQPQHF. CDR3 DNA sequence: TGTGCCAGCATCGAGCAGCGGTCGGACAATCAGCCCCAGCATTTT.

This clone came up once. This sample also contains other DNA sequences that code for the same CDR3. This rearrangement joins TRBV7-3 to TRBJ2-1, with TRBD2 identical over 10 bases. The CDR3 sequence is 14 residues long. V was clipped by 5 bases and J by 4 bases; unmatched bases: 2. Germline lookup yields CDR1 SGHTA and CDR2 FQGTGA. The CDR3 loop is CASSTSGAYNEQFF. CDR3 coding DNA: TGTGCCAGCAGCACTAGCGGGGCATACAATGAGCAGTTCTTC. Full variable domain (remainder filled in from reference TRBV7-3 and TRBJ2-1): GAGVSQTPSNKVTEKGKYVELRCDPISGHTALYWYRQSLGQGPEFLIYFQGTGAADDSGLPNDRFFAVRPEGSVSTLKIQRTERGDSAVYLCASSTSGAYNEQFFGPGTRLTVL.

V gene TRBV20-1 combines with J gene TRBJ2-1, with D unresolved. With 3 bases removed from V and 5 bases from J, the gap between germline ends came to 5 bases. Germline V lookup: CDR1 DFQATT, CDR2 SNEGSKA (reference sequence). The CDR3 runs 11 residues. CDR3 DNA sequence: TGCAGTGCTAGCCTAGACAATGAGCAGTTCTTC. Residues: CSASLDNEQFF.

The rearrangement joins TRBV6-5 to TRBJ2-1, with D tentatively TRBD1 (5 bases). CDR1 is MNHEY, CDR2 SVGAGI, per germline. The CDR3 is 15 residues long. V gave up 7 bases and J gave up 0 bases, with 13 bases separating them. The CDR3 nucleotides are TGTGCCAGCACTGGCAGGGTGGGCTCCTACAATGAGCAGTTCTTC. Translation gives CASTGRVGSYNEQFF.

V and J are TRBV14 and TRBJ1-2; TRBD1 aligns across 8 bases. J lost 8 bases, V lost 3 bases, and 8 bases had no gene match. CDR3 length: 14 amino acids. Looked up from germline, CDR1 is SGHDN and CDR2 is FVKESK. The CDR3 coding sequence is TGTGCCAGCAGCCACATGGACAGGGCTTGGGGCTACACCTTC. It translates to CASSHMDRAWGYTF.

The rearrangement joins TRBV19 to TRBJ2-4; 9 nucleotides agree with TRBD2. CDR3 size: 17 residues. V was clipped by 5 bases and J by 3 bases; unmatched bases: 11. CDR1 LNHDA and CDR2 SQIVND come from the germline V gene (reference sequence). Here the CDR3 DNA reads TGTGCCAGTAGTTACGCGGCTAGCGGGATGGGCAAAAACATTCAGTACTTC. This sequence encodes CASSYAASGMGKNIQYF.

This chain uses TRBV10-3 with TRBJ2-1; 10 bases fit TRBD2. Per the germline V gene, CDR1 is ENHRY and CDR2 is SYGVKD. CDR3 length: 18 amino acids. The ends lost 0 bases at V and 2 bases at J; junction bases unmatched: 7. The CDR3: CAISESGTSEGPYNEQFF. The CDR3, as DNA: TGTGCCATCAGTGAGTCCGGGACTAGCGAAGGCCCCTACAATGAGCAGTTCTTC.

The chain joins TRBV4-2 to TRBJ2-7, with TRBD1 matching 8 bases. Germline CDR1 is LGHNA and CDR2 is YNFKEQ. V gave up 1 base and J gave up 6 bases; unmatched junction bases: 17. The CDR3 loop spans 18 amino acids. The CDR3 sequence: CASSQGPLLSQGDREQYF. Here the CDR3 DNA reads TGTGCCAGCAGCCAAGGTCCTCTCCTCTCACAGGGGGACCGCGAGCAGTACTTC.